The sequence of this TCR beta chain was determined in a study of cytomegalovirus exposure and HLA in healthy donors. Overall study results and limits: TCR beta sequences reportedly predicted most subjects' HLA-A and HLA-B alleles accurately.

The CDR3 runs to 15 residues. Germline CDR1 MNHNS, CDR2 SASEGT. V gave up 4 bases and J gave up 2 bases; unmatched junction bases: 5. Primers included in the PCR were 60 Vbeta and 13 Jbeta primers. Measured with immunoSEQ multiplex PCR; TCRdb has only the in-frame clones, and not every one. The sample includes 150,000 to 200,000 clones, 70% to 80% of them seen just once. With respect to this clone: What it recognizes is unknown.

The source is a man between 18 and 29 years old in good health and CMV-seronegative. Source material: PBMCs. The chain links TRBV6-1 to TRBJ1-1; 9 bases are a match to TRBD1. The CDR3 DNA reads as TGTGCCAGCAGTGCCCCGGGACAGGGAAACACTGAAGCTTTCTTT. This encodes CASSAPGQGNTEAFF.